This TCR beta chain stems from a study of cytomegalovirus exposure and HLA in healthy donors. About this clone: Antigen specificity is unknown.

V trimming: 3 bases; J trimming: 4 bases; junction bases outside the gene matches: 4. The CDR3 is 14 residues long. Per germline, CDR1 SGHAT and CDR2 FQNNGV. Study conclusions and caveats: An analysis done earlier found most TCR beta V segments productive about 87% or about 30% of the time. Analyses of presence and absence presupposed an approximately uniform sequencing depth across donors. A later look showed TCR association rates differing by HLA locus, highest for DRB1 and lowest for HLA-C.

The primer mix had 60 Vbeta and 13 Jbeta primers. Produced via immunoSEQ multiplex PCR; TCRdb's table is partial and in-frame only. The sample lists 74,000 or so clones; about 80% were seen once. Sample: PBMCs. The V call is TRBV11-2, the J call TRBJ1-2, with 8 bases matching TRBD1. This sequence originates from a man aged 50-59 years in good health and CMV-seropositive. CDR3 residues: CASSLTGAAYGYTF. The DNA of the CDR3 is TGTGCCAGCAGCTTGACAGGGGCTGCCTATGGCTACACCTTC.